The rows below give T cell receptor beta chains drawn from one sample of a study of blood T cell repertoires in COVID-19. Sequencing was performed with immunoSEQ multiplex PCR; in TCRdb, only in-frame clones are kept and a portion is missing. The sample lists fewer than 30,000 clones; approximately 85% were seen once. The sequenced material came from peripheral blood. These receptors came from a human donor in a cohort sampled during active COVID-19. Both conserved end residues are part of each CDR3. D genes are given only for firm matches. Size tells how often a clone was seen (once, few, many) or the class of an expanded clone, and some rows leave it out.

.	once	TRBV29-1	TRBJ1-2	TGCAGCGTGCGCTTTAACTATGGCTACACCTTC	CSVRFNYGYTF
.	.	TRBV28	TRBJ2-1	TGTGCCAGCACCCTAGGGCAGGGCACCAATGAGCAGTTCTTC	CASTLGQGTNEQFF
.	few	TRBV11-2	TRBJ1-3	TGTGCCAGCAGCTTAGTCCAGGGGTCGGGAAACACCATATATTTT	CASSLVQGSGNTIYF
TRBD1	.	TRBV10-3	TRBJ1-2	TGTGCCATCAGTGGAAAGAACGGACAGGCCAGCTATGGCTACACCTTC	CAISGKNGQASYGYTF
.	once	TRBV28	TRBJ2-7	TGTGCCAGCAGTTTATGGGCTAGCGAGGGGTACCACGAGCAGTACTTC	CASSLWASEGYHEQYF
.	.	TRBV27	TRBJ1-5	TGTGCCAGCAGTTTGGGGGGGAGCAATCAGCCCCAGCATTTT	CASSLGGSNQPQHF
.	.	TRBV14	TRBJ2-5	TGTGCCAGCAGCCAAGTTAACCAAGAGACCCAGTACTTC	CASSQVNQETQYF
.	.	TRBV5-5	TRBJ1-1	TGTGCCAGCAGCTTGGGAGGAGGGAACACTGAAGCTTTCTTT	CASSLGGGNTEAFF
TRBD1	.	TRBV5-1	TRBJ1-4	TGCGCCAGCAGCAGATCACGGGACAGACTGTTTTTT	CASSRSRDRLFF
TRBD1	.	TRBV4-3	TRBJ1-2	TGCGCCAGCAGCCAAGATAGGGGTGGGGGACAGGGGGCGCATGGCTACACCTTC	CASSQDRGGGQGAHGYTF
TRBD2	.	TRBV18	TRBJ2-3	TGTGCCAGCTCAACTAGGACTAGCGGGGGCACAGATACGCAGTATTTT	CASSTRTSGGTDTQYF
TRBD2	.	TRBV30	TRBJ2-7	TGTGCCTTCCGTCCCCCTAGCGGGCGCGAGCAGTACTTC	CAFRPPSGREQYF
.	.	TRBV3-1/TRBV3-2	TRBJ1-6	TGTGCCAGCAGCCACGGACAGAATAATTCACCCCTCCACTTT	CASSHGQNNSPLHF
TRBD2	.	TRBV6-5	TRBJ2-1	TGTGCCAGCAGTTACTCAGGCGGGGGGGTGCACAATGAGCAGTTCTTC	CASSYSGGGVHNEQFF
.	.	TRBV6-6	TRBJ1-2	TGTGCCAGCAGTTACCGTTCGACTGGTTTCTACTACACCTTC	CASSYRSTGFYYTF
TRBD1	.	TRBV28	TRBJ1-4	TGTGCCAGCAGACCGGGACAGGGTCGGACAAAACTGTTTTTT	CASRPGQGRTKLFF
TRBD1	.	TRBV6-5	TRBJ1-2	TGTGCCAGCAGAAGGGACAGCTCCTCGAGCTATGGCTACACCTTC	CASRRDSSSSYGYTF
.	.	TRBV4-2	TRBJ2-3	TGTGCCAGCAGCCAAGCGGGGACACCTAGCACAGATACGCAGTATTTT	CASSQAGTPSTDTQYF